The source of this T cell receptor beta chain is a study of blood T cells in healthy people across ages (dated by TCRdb to 2015 to 2017). Regarding the complete study: Template switching captured roughly one uniquely barcoded TCR beta cDNA molecule per two T cells in model experiments. To track age-related changes in TCR beta repertoire diversity, the study relied on deep sequencing normalized with unique cDNA molecular identifiers. Four age groups were formed from the donors: young (average approximately 15 years), middle-aged (around 40), aged (approximately 60) and long-lived (around 80). To avoid experimental bias, donors of different ages were randomly spread across the sequencing lanes. For two donors (one aged 18 to 30 and one aged 80 or older), the study analyzed two additional independent replicas of 1 million unique cDNA reads from the same blood draw.

Of note for this clonotype: Its antigen remains undetermined. Base quality data are lacking; no much larger clone is found one base away.

Donors were 40 or so systemically healthy Caucasian individuals from Russia aged roughly 6 to 95 years. Approximately 10 milliliters of peripheral blood were collected from each donor into EDTA-treated Vacutainer tubes. Ficoll-Paque density-gradient centrifugation was used to isolate PBMCs, with at least 6.5 million per sample. Trizol reagent was used to extract total RNA from PBMCs, with at least 6 micrograms per sample. The percentages of naive CD45RAhigh/CD27high T cells were determined by flow cytometry on a PBMC aliquot from every donor. The library was made by 5' RACE. The sequencing machine was an Illumina HiSeq 2500. A second roughly 7 to 11 cycle PCR used a sample-barcoded 5' primer and a J-beta primer mix. A unique molecular identifier was introduced onto each TCR beta cDNA molecule by a template-switch 5' adaptor carrying 12 random nucleotides. At least 3 million CDR3-containing paired-end reads were obtained from each sample. All of the RNA was converted into first-strand cDNA using the Mint cDNA synthesis kit, with a TRBC-specific oligonucleotide serving as the primer. After uracil-DNA glycosylase treatment, a first 18-cycle PCR used universal primers M1SS and BC2_uni_R on all cDNA. Per the original workflow: For normalization, 1 million high-quality reads were randomly selected from each sample, with every read carrying a distinct molecular identifier. Instead of being binned into consensus sequences, reads with shared molecular identifiers were discarded. MiTCR, with a Q25 quality threshold and the strictest error-elimination algorithm, was used for CDR3 identification, clonotype clustering and error correction. A nonparametric unseen species model with Euler transformation was used to estimate a lower bound on total TCR beta diversity. TCRdb reprocessing: public reads trimmed at Q25 with fastp, clones called with MiXCR, in-frame beta chains kept. Duplicate CDR3 protein sequences are folded into a single record with the most common DNA and genes. TCRdb, not the authors, supplied the V and J calls. The table for this sample lists roughly 640,000 distinct CDR3 sequences; approximately 30% of them were counted only once. The ten largest clonotypes hold around 16% of the sample.

What the authors observed across the whole study: Bulk unsorted PBMC profiling prevented conclusive comparison of naive and antigen-experienced compartments. The CMV infection status of donors was not known, potentially confounding age-related changes in expanded clonotypes. Compared with the aged group, the long-lived group had more naive CD4+ T cells, fewer expanded clones and increased TCR diversity, suggesting age selection. Estimates of total diversity from one million sequenced T cells were regarded as lower bounds and underestimates. As age increased, observed TCR beta diversity per million T cells dropped in a roughly linear way, and a significant reduction was already evident by age 40. Observed TCR beta diversity correlated strongly with the percentage of naive T cells measured by flow cytometry.

Including the terminal cysteine and phenylalanine, the CDR3 comprises 13 residues. CDR3 DNA is the only sequence kept; it has 39 bases, read in frame from the first base. CDR1 and CDR2 are drawn from the germline V gene: MNHEY, SVGEGT. From V the trimming removes 7 bases and from J it removes 2 bases, while the gene matches leave 4 bases of the junction unaccounted for. In this chain, TRBV6-2 or TRBV6-3 is recombined with TRBJ2-7, with TRBD2 matching 8 junction bases. The sequencing sample was made of blood. This TCR was recovered from a woman aged 80 or over in good health. Here is the DNA: TGTGCCAGCACCACGGGACTAGCCTACGAGCAGTACTTC. Its translation reads: CASTTGLAYEQYF.